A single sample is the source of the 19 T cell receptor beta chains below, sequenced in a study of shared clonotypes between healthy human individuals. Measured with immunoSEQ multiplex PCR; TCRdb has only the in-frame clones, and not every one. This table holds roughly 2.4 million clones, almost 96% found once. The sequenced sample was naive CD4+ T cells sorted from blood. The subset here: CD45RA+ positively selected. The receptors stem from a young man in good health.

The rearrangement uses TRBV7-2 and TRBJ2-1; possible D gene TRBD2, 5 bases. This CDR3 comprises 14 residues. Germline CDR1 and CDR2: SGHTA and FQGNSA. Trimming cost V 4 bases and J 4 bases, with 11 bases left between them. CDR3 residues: CASSYRTGYNEQFF. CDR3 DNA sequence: TGTGCCAGCAGCTATAGGACTGGATACAATGAGCAGTTCTTC. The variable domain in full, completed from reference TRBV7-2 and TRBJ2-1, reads GAGVSQSPSNKVTEKGKDVELRCDPISGHTALYWYRQSLGQGLEFLIYFQGNSAPDKSGLPSDRFSAERTGGSVSTLTIQRTQQEDSAVYLCASSYRTGYNEQFFGPGTRLTVL.

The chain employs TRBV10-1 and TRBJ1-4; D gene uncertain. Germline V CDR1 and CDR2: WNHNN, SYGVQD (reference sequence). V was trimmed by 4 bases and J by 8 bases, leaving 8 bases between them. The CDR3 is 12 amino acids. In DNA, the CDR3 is TGCGCCAGCAGTGGATTTGAGGAAAAACTGTTTTTT. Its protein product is CASSGFEEKLFF.

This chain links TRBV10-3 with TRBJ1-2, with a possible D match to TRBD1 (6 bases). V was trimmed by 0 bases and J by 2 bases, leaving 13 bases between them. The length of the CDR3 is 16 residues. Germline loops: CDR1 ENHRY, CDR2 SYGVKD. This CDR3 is CAISESRTARNYGYTF. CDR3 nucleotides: TGTGCCATCAGTGAGTCCAGGACAGCGCGAAACTATGGCTACACCTTC.

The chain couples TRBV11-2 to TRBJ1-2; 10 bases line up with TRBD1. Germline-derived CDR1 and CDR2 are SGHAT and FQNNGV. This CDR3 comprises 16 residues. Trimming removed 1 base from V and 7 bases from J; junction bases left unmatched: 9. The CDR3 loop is CASSLASGTGAVGYTF. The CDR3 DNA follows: TGTGCCAGCAGCTTAGCGTCCGGGACAGGGGCCGTTGGCTACACCTTC.

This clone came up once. The CDR3 bases are TGCGCCAGCAGCCAAGCCGGGACGGCAAGCAATCAGCCCCAGCATTTT. Its translation: CASSQAGTASNQPQHF. V usage is TRBV4-1 and J usage is TRBJ1-5; TRBD1 is a possible D gene (5 bases). Germline V gene data show CDR1 as MGHRA and CDR2 as YSYEKL. Trimming left V 1 base short and J 1 base short, with 11 bases between. The CDR3 sequence is 16 residues long.

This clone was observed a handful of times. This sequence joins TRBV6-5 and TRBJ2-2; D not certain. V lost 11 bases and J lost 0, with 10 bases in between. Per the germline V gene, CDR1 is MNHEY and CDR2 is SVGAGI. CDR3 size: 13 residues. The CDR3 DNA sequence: TGTGCCTTCCCTGGAACGAACACCGGGGAGCTGTTTTTT. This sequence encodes CAFPGTNTGELFF.

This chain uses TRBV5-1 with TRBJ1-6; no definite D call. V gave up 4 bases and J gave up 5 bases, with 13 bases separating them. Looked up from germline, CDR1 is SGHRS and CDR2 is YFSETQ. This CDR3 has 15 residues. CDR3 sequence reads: CASSPSGYNNSPLHF. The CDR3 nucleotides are TGCGCCAGCAGCCCCTCAGGATACAATAATTCACCCCTCCACTTT.

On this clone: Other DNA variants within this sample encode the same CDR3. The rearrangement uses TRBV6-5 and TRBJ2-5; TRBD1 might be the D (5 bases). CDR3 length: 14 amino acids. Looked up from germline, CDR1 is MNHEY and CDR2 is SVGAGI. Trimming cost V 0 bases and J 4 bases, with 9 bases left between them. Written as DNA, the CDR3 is TGTGCCAGCAGTTACTCGACAGTTGGAGAGACCCAGTACTTC. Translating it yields CASSYSTVGETQYF.

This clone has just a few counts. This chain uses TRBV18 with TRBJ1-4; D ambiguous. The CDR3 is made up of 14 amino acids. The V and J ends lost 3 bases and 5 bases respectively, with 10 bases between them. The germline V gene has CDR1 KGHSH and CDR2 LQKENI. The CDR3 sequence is CASSPETGNEKLFF. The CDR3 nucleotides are TGTGCCAGCTCACCCGAGACGGGGAATGAAAAACTGTTTTTT.

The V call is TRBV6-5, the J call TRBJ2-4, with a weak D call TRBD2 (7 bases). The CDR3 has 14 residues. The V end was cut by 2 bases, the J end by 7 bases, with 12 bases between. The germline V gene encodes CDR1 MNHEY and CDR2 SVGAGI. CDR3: CASSYNREGNIQYF. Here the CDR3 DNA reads TGTGCCAGCAGTTACAACAGGGAGGGCAACATTCAGTACTTC.

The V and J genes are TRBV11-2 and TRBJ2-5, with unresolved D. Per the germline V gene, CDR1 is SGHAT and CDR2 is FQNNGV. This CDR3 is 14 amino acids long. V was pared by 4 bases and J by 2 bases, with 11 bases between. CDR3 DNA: TGTGCCAGCAGCTCATCTCTTATGCAAGAGACCCAGTACTTC. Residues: CASSSSLMQETQYF.

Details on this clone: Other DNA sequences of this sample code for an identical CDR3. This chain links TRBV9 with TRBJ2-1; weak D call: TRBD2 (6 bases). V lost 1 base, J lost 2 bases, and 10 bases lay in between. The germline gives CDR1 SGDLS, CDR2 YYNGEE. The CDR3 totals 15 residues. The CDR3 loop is CASSVSSGTYNEQFF. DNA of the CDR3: TGTGCCAGCAGCGTAAGTAGCGGCACCTACAATGAGCAGTTCTTC.

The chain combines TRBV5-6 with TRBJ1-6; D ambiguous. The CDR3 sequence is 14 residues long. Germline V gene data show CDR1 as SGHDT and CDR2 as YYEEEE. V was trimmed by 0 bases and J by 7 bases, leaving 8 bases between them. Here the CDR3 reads CASSLAMGNSPLHF. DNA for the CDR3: TGTGCCAGCAGCTTGGCCATGGGAAATTCACCCCTCCACTTT.

The CDR3 DNA reads TGTGCCAGCAGCCAGGGGGACACCATATATTTT. As protein: CASSQGDTIYF. The chain employs TRBV7-9 and TRBJ1-3; TRBD1 matches at 7 bases. V lost 5 bases, J lost 8 bases, and 0 bases stayed unmatched. Germline CDR1 and CDR2: SEHNR and FQNEAQ (reference sequence). This CDR3 region has 11 residues.

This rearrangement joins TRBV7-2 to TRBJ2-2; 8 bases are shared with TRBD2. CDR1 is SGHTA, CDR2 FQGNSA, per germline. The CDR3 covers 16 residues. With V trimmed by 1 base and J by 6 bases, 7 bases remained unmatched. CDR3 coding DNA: TGTGCCAGCAGCTTAGGGCCAGCGGGAGTATCCGGGGAGCTGTTTTTT. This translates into CASSLGPAGVSGELFF.

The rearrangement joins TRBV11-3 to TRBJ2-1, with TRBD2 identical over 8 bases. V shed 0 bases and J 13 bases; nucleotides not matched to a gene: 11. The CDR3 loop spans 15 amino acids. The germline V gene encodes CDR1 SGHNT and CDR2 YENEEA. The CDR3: CASSLERGDRDLQFF. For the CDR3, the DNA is TGTGCCAGCAGCTTAGAGCGGGGGGACCGCGACCTCCAGTTCTTC. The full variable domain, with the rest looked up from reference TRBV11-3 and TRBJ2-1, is EAGVVQSPRYKIIEKKQPVAFWCNPISGHNTLYWYLQNLGQGPELLIRYENEEAVDDSQLPKDRFSAERLKGVDSTLKIQPAELGDSAVYLCASSLERGDRDLQFFGPGTRLTVL.

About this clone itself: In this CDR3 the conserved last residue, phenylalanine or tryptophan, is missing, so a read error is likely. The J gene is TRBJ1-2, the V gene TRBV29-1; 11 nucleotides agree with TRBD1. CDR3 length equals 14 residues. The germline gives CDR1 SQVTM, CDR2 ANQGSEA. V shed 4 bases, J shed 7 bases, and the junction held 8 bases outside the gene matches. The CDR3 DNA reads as TGCAGCGTTGGGACAGGGGGCCCCCGGGGTGGCTACACCCTC. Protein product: CSVGTGGPRGGYTL.

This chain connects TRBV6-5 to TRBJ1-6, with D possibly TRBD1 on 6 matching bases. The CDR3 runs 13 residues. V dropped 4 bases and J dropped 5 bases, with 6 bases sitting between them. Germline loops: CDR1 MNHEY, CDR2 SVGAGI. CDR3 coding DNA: TGTGCCAGCAGTTCAGGGGATAATTCACCCCTCCACTTT. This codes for CASSSGDNSPLHF.

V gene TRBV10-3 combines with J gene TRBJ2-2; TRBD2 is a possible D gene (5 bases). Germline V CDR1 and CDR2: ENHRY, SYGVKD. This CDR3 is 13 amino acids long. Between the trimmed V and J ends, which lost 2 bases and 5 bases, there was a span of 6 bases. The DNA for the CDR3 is TGTGCCATCAGTGAGAGAGGGACCGGGGAGCTGTTTTTT. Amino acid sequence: CAISERGTGELFF.